The text below deals with one T cell receptor beta chain. Treatment indicated: oral pan-JAK inhibitor, 5-10 mg twice daily. Peripheral blood samples and lesional scalp punch biopsies were obtained from alopecia areata patients. This CDR3 is built from 13 residues. Trimming cost V 5 bases and J 5 bases; bases outside gene matches: 4. CDR1 is SNHLY, CDR2 FYNNEI, per germline. RNA, once extracted, was reverse transcribed into cDNA for use as the sequencing template. The repertoire was sequenced with immunoSEQ multiplex PCR; TCRdb's copy has only in-frame clones and lacks some. The table shows about 290,000 clones, with 58% occurring only once. This sample was included in a study of CD8+ T cells in alopecia areata.

The chain recombines TRBV2 with TRBJ2-7; 9 positions agree with TRBD1. Specimen: CD4+ T cells sorted from blood, collected at week 24, from a patient treated with tofacitinib. The source of this sequence is a human donor with alopecia areata. As DNA, the CDR3 is TGTGCCAGCAGTAGGGACAGGGAGAACGAGCAGTACTTC. Its translation: CASSRDRENEQYF.